The T cell receptor beta chain under discussion was sequenced for a study of T-cell reconstitution after alpha-beta-depleted transplantation in children. This clonotype was seen many times. Preparing the TCRbeta library involved the use of unique molecular identifiers. TCRdb redid the calling of the PCR reads with MiXCR, one entry per CDR3 protein. The repertoire holds over 150,000 distinct CDR3 sequences, roughly 14% seen once, with around 13% in the top ten. This receptor was taken from a human donor who donated a stem cell graft to a child with acute lymphoblastic leukemia. This material consisted of PBMCs from the stem cell graft donor, taken from the stem cell graft.

The CDR3 is CASSLQGLEQFF. The CDR3 nucleotides are TGTGCCAGCAGCTTGCAGGGCTTAGAGCAGTTCTTC. The rearrangement links TRBV7-9 to TRBJ2-1, with D maybe TRBD1 (5 bases). V lost 3 bases and J lost 10, with 10 bases in between. The CDR3 is made up of 12 amino acids. Germline CDR1 SEHNR, CDR2 FQNEAQ (reference sequence).